What follows describes a single TCR beta chain. Its antigen is currently not known. No base quality information exists; no much larger clone differs at one position. Genomic DNA was extracted from bulk tumor tissue and used as the TCR template, and approximately 600 ng gDNA was amplified per sample. During surgery, multiple biopsies were taken from each primary tumor and placed as far apart as possible within the tumor mass. The study cohort was described as untreated and was composed of newly diagnosed NSCLC cases undergoing curative surgery. Donors were fewer than 18 newly diagnosed non-small cell lung cancer patients undergoing surgery with curative intent. A couple of independent pathologists reviewed the resected tumor masses. Sequencing was performed only on DNA and RNA samples of high quality. The CDR1 and CDR2 encoded by the germline V gene (reference sequence) are LGHDT and YNNKEL. From cysteine to phenylalanine, the CDR3 is 15 amino acids long. CDR3 DNA only is kept here, 45 bases in frame from base 1. The junction shows trimming of 4 bases on V and 3 bases on J, and the gene matches do not reach 5 bases of it.

The TCR beta CDR3 region was amplified with a multiplex PCR system whose first round of roughly 11 cycles used 32 V-gene forward primers and 13 J-gene reverse primers. First-round PCR used a QIAGEN Multiplex PCR Kit, and primer sequences were filed in Chinese patent CN105087789A. Illumina universal primers were attached in a second round of PCR run with the Phusion High-Fidelity PCR Kit. Paired-end sequencing of TCR libraries was carried out on the Illumina HiSeq X Ten platform at a read length of 151 bp. In the authors' own workflow: Reads lacking multiplex PCR primers were removed with Cutadapt, read pairs were merged with PEAR, and CDR3 regions were called with MiXCR default settings. Shannon entropy measured repertoire diversity, and clonality was calculated as one minus the Shannon entropy divided by the ln of the count of productive unique sequences. A clonotype counted as a dominant or high-frequency T-cell clone when its frequency was 0.5% or higher. In-frame beta chains were kept once TCRdb had trimmed the public reads at Q25 with fastp and called clones with MiXCR. Every CDR3 protein is listed once, alongside the most common genes and DNA of its rows. The V and J calls reflect TCRdb's pipeline rather than the authors' work. In all, the sample holds 10,000 to 15,000 distinct CDR3 sequences, and 20% to 25% of those were seen once. The top ten constitute 13% of the sample.

This specimen belongs to a study of immune heterogeneity within non-small cell lung tumors (dated by TCRdb to between 2017 and 2018). Study-level background: By histology, a few squamous cell carcinomas, 10 to 11 non-squamous carcinomas and 1 tumor not otherwise specified were included. For mutant peptides 8 to 11 amino acids long, netMHCpan-3.0 predicted neoantigen binding to the HLA alleles of each patient. To examine intratumoral immune heterogeneity, the study used whole-exome sequencing, RNA-seq and TCR beta repertoire sequencing on multiple spatially distinct regions of each NSCLC tumor. Transcriptome data were available for just approximately 44 loci from around eleven patients, whereas TCR repertoire analysis spanned about 60 tumor loci from roughly 14 patients.

What the study reported, not specific to this receptor: Local T-cell repertoire clonality showed a statistically significant but moderate positive correlation with local tumor mutational burden (R around 0.31). For the most part, high-frequency TCR beta clonotypes differed from one individual patient to another. Identical dominant CDR3B clonotypes recurred across loci within a patient, yet different tumor locations also harbored unique high-frequency clones.

The specimen was lung tumor tissue. Recombination connected TRBV3-1 to TRBJ2-4; TRBD1 fits 8 bases in the junction. The clonotype was recovered from a man aged 45-65 years with non-small cell lung cancer. The nucleotide sequence reads as follows: TGTGCCAGCAGCCCCGGACAGGGCGGCAAAAACATTCAGTACTTC. This encodes CASSPGQGGKNIQYF.